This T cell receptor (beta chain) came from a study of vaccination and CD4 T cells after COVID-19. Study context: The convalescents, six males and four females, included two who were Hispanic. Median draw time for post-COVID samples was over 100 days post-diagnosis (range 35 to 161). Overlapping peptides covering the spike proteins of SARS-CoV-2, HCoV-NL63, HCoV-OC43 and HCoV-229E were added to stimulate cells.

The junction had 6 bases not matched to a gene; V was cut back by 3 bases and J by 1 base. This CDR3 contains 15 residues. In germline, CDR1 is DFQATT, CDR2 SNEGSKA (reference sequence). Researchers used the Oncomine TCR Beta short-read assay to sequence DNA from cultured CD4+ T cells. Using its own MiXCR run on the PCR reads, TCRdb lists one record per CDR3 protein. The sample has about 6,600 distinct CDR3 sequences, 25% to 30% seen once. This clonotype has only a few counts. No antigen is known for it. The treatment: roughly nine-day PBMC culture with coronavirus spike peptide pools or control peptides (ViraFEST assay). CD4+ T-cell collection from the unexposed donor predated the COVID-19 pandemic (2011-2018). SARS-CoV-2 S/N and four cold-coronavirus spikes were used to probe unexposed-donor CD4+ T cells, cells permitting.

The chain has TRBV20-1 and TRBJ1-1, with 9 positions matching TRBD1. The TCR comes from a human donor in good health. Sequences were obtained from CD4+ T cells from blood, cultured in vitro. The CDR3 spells CSASLSGQGNTEAFF. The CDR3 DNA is TGCAGTGCTAGCCTCTCGGGACAGGGGAACACTGAAGCTTTCTTT.